This T cell receptor (beta chain) was captured by sequencing in a study of vaccination and CD4 T cells after COVID-19. An Oncomine TCR Beta short-read assay was used to sequence the DNA from cultured CD4+ T cells. After culture, CD4+ T cells served as the source for genomic DNA extraction. TCRdb called the PCR reads again in MiXCR, with one record for every CDR3 protein. Among approximately 9,000 distinct CDR3 sequences, over 30% were seen once, and the ten largest hold around 20%. Only a few counts were recorded for this clonotype. Its specificity is unknown. The treatment here: roughly ten-day PBMC culture with coronavirus spike peptide pools or control peptides (ViraFEST assay). The unexposed donor's CD4+ T cells were collected before the COVID-19 pandemic (2011-2018). The receptor comes from a human donor in good health. Sequenced: CD4+ T cells from blood, cultured in vitro.

In DNA, the CDR3 is TGTGCCACCGAGGGACTAGCGGTCAACACCGGGGAGCTGTTTTTT. Protein product: CATEGLAVNTGELFF. The J gene is TRBJ2-2, the V gene TRBV24-1; 11 nucleotides align to TRBD2. V gave up 9 bases and J gave up 2 bases; unmatched junction bases: 4. The V gene's germline CDR1 is KGHDR and CDR2 SFDVKD. The CDR3 is 15 residues long.